This TCR beta chain was profiled in a study of shared clonotypes between healthy human individuals. Study results and caveats: At large depth, rarefaction still showed sorted-subset sequencing to be incomplete.

The method was immunoSEQ multiplex PCR; TCRdb's version includes in-frame clones alone and lacks a portion of them. The sample contains over 2 million clones, 95% of which appear only once. As regards this clone: What it recognizes is unknown.

V lost 6 bases, J lost 0 bases, and 12 bases lay in between. This CDR3 contains 15 residues. In germline, CDR1 is SNHLY, CDR2 FYNNEI. The TCR originated in a man in his late teens or twenties in good health. This rearrangement joins TRBV2 to TRBJ2-1; tentatively, D is TRBD1 or TRBD2 (5 bases each). The specimen was naive CD4+ T cells sorted from blood. Subset noted: CD45RA+ positively selected. The CDR3 loop reads CASRAAGSSYNEQFF. CDR3 nucleotides: TGTGCCAGCAGGGCGGCAGGGAGCTCCTACAATGAGCAGTTCTTC.